This paragraph covers one TCR beta chain sequence. Its antigen is not identified. The sample originates from a study of human T cells and chemical hapten exposure. The wider study: During the approximately 23-week study period, patients had diphenylcyclopropenone applied to the scalp every week. Study-wide points: Expanded TCRs grouped into significantly more large CDR3 similarity clusters than controls produced.

Time point specified: pre-sensitization, week 0. Treatment specified: therapeutic diphenylcyclopropenone sensitization with weekly scalp DPC. The germline V and J ends were trimmed by 6 bases and 5 bases, with 22 bases remaining between them. Germline V gene data show CDR1 as DFQATT and CDR2 as SNEGSKA (reference sequence). The CDR3 is 15 residues long. TCRdb redid the calling of the RACE reads with MiXCR, one entry per CDR3 protein. The profile covers 270,000 or so distinct CDR3 sequences, with roughly 7.7% appearing a single time and 1.2% taken by the ten largest. The chain recombines TRBV20-1 with TRBJ1-1; D is ambiguous. Sequencing used whole blood, obtained in connection with sensitization to the hapten diphenylcyclopropenone (DPC). This sequence originates from a man aged 18 to 29 with alopecia areata. Some clones in this sample may be carry-over from other donors' samples. In DNA, the CDR3 is TGCAGTGCCCACTTTTTGGGGAGGCGTACAACTGAAGCTTTCTTT. This gives the protein CSAHFLGRRTTEAFF.